This T cell receptor beta chain was documented in a study of breast tumors, draining lymph nodes, adjacent tissues. The lymph nodes were axillary draining lymph nodes from breast cancer patients. TCRdb re-analysed the multiplex PCR reads in MiXCR, keeping a single row per CDR3 protein. The sample records approximately 180,000 distinct CDR3 sequences, about 34% being singletons. V shed 5 bases and J 5 bases; nucleotides not matched to a gene: 4. Germline lookup yields CDR1 SGHTA and CDR2 FQGTGA. The length of the CDR3 is 13 residues. V and J are TRBV7-3 and TRBJ2-5; 8 bases are a match to TRBD1. Sequencing was performed on axillary lymph node tissue. The TCR was taken from a female donor with breast cancer. Some clones in this sample may be carry-over from other donors' samples. The CDR3 spells CASSEGDRETQYF. DNA for the CDR3: TGTGCCAGCAGCGAGGGGGACAGGGAGACCCAGTACTTC.